This T cell receptor (beta chain) was identified in a study of OX40 agonist ivuxolimab in advanced cancers. The study's findings and limits: Average numbers of expanded clones were greater in CD8+ T cells than in CD4+. With doses of 0.1-3.0 mg/kg, partial responders showed among the lowest clonal expansion. At 0.1 to 3.0 mg/kg and by week 6, clonal expansion occurred in CD4+ and CD8+ blood T cells.

The CDR3 totals 13 residues. The V and J ends lost 0 bases and 13 bases respectively, with 12 bases between them. CDR1 is MNHEY, CDR2 SVGAGI, per germline. About this clone itself: Its antigen remains unknown.

The method was immunoSEQ multiplex PCR; TCRdb's version includes in-frame clones alone and lacks a portion of them. The sample contains approximately 79,000 clones, nearly 95% of which appear only once. This TCR was recovered from an adult with an advanced solid tumor such as melanoma, head and neck, liver or kidney cancer. The chain combines TRBV6-5 with TRBJ2-2; D unresolved. The sequenced sample was CD4+ or CD8+ T cells sorted from blood, obtained in a trial of the OX40 agonist ivuxolimab. CDR3 sequence reads: CASSYSNHRGLFF. CDR3 DNA sequence: TGTGCCAGCAGTTACTCGAACCACCGCGGGCTGTTTTTT.